This TCR beta chain is from a study of PD-1 and CTLA-4 blockade in melanoma (dated by TCRdb to the early 2020s). In terms of the full investigation: In patients with melanoma, the researchers looked at the effects of CTLA-4 blockade versus PD-1 blockade on the CD8 T cell response that was melanoma-reactive.

Including cysteine and phenylalanine, the CDR3 has 15 amino acids. Only the CDR3 DNA stays, 45 bases, in frame from base 1. The CDR1 and CDR2 encoded by the germline V gene are MNHEY and SVGAGI. Trimming accounts for 5 bases at V and 1 base at J, while the number of junction bases matched to no gene is 6. Worth noting for this clone: What antigen it recognizes has not been identified. No clone much larger than this one lies a single base away; base qualities are absent.

Receptors were amplified or captured by the immunoSEQ multiplex PCR assay. TCRdb carries this immuneACCESS record with in-frame sequences only. Its versions omit some clonotypes, under half of them owing to an unresolved V gene in the studies checked, with the rest unexplained. Recorded for this sample are 25,000 to 35,000 clones; roughly nine tenths of them occurred a single time. Clones ranked in the top ten supply about 8.1% of the sample. The TCR was taken from a human donor with melanoma. The sequence is built from TRBV6-5 and TRBJ2-7; 9 bases in between match TRBD2. This sample comprised CD8+ T cells from peripheral blood, obtained before anti-PD-1 treatment. Read as DNA, the sequence is TGTGCCAGCAGTCCCGGACTAGCGTCTTCCTACGAGCAGTACTTC. This is translated as CASSPGLASSYEQYF.